The T cell receptor (beta chain) under discussion was sequenced for a study of T cell responses to AZD1222 COVID-19 vaccine. Findings and limits, study-wide: No day 14 peak samples; only post-peak repertoires were characterized. Donors were chiefly white British, with a greater number of females, and clonal diversity was perhaps underestimated.

About this clone itself: What it binds is unknown.

Per germline, CDR1 MDHEN and CDR2 SYDVKM. The CDR3 extends over 15 amino acids. With 5 bases clipped from V and 7 bases from J, the junction kept 8 bases outside the gene matches. Sequencing used immunoSEQ multiplex PCR; TCRdb keeps in-frame clones, though not all of them. The table has 150,000 to 200,000 clones, around 92% seen once. The origin of this receptor is an adult in good health. This chain links TRBV28 with TRBJ2-2; 9 bases are a match to TRBD2. The sample was peripheral blood, taken on day 0 of AZD1222 vaccination. CDR3 region: CASSPKREAIGELFF. In DNA form, the CDR3 reads TGTGCCAGCAGTCCTAAGCGGGAGGCCATCGGGGAGCTGTTTTTT.